Shown below are 20 T cell receptor beta chains from a single sample sequenced in a study of OX40 agonist ivuxolimab in advanced cancers. TCRdb keeps only in-frame clones here, not all; method: immunoSEQ multiplex PCR. This table holds around 34,000 clones, more than 70% found once. The sequencing used CD4+ or CD8+ T cells sorted from blood, collected in a trial of the OX40 agonist ivuxolimab. These receptors originate from an adult with an advanced solid tumor such as melanoma, head and neck, liver or kidney cancer.

The chain is built from TRBV19 and TRBJ1-1, with 10 bases matching TRBD1. Trimming at V came to 5 bases and at J to 3 bases, leaving 6 bases not matched to a gene. Germline V gene data show CDR1 as LNHDA and CDR2 as SQIVND (reference sequence). The CDR3 is 15 residues long. The CDR3 DNA reads as TGTGCCAGTAGTGAGGGACAGGGGTTGGACACTGAAGCTTTCTTT. Its translation is CASSEGQGLDTEAFF.

This clone has more than one count but fewer than ten. V usage is TRBV2 and J usage is TRBJ1-1; tentative D call: TRBD1 (6 bases). This CDR3 comprises 16 residues. CDR1 is SNHLY, CDR2 FYNNEI, per germline. V lost 0 bases and J lost 8, with 19 bases in between. The CDR3: CASSEALNREAEEAFF. CDR3 in DNA: TGTGCCAGCAGTGAAGCCCTAAACAGGGAGGCCGAGGAAGCTTTCTTT.

The chain combines TRBV5-1 with TRBJ2-7, with TRBD2 matching 13 bases. V shed 4 bases and J 1 base; nucleotides not matched to a gene: 2. The CDR3 is made up of 15 amino acids. From germline, CDR1 is SGHRS and CDR2 YFSETQ. The CDR3: CASSPGLAGSYEQYF. The CDR3, as DNA: TGCGCCAGCAGCCCGGGACTAGCGGGATCCTACGAGCAGTACTTC.

A single count supports this clone. The CDR3 DNA follows: TGTGCCAGCAGCGCCTCTTGGGGAGGGCACGAGCAGTACTTC. Amino acid sequence: CASSASWGGHEQYF. This chain connects TRBV5-7 to TRBJ2-7, with 7 positions matching TRBD2. TRBV5-7 is noted as an ORF with a role that remains uncertain. The CDR3 is 14 amino acids. V lost 4 bases and J lost 5; bases outside the gene matches: 9.

This clone was recorded only once. This sequence joins TRBV7-9 and TRBJ2-3; no firm D call. This CDR3 is built from 17 residues. V was shortened by 7 bases and J by 0 bases, with 20 bases between the two germline ends. Per germline, CDR1 SEHNR and CDR2 FQNEAQ (reference sequence). The CDR3 loop is CASTPLMKVASTDTQYF. The CDR3 DNA follows: TGTGCCAGCACTCCCCTCATGAAAGTGGCTAGCACAGATACGCAGTATTTT.

The genes are TRBV7-6 and TRBJ2-3; 9 nucleotides line up with TRBD1. The CDR3 is made up of 15 amino acids. Germline V gene data show CDR1 as SGHVS and CDR2 as FNYEAQ. The ends lost 5 bases at V and 6 bases at J; junction bases unmatched: 9. The CDR3 nucleotides read TGTGCCAGCAGCGGCCGAGGACAGGGGTCCGATACGCAGTATTTT. Its protein product is CASSGRGQGSDTQYF.

The V call is TRBV6-5, the J call TRBJ2-3, with D unresolved. The CDR3 is made up of 14 amino acids. Germline-derived CDR1 and CDR2 are MNHEY and SVGAGI. V gave up 4 bases and J gave up 2 bases, with 10 bases separating them. CDR3 coding DNA: TGTGCCAGCAGTTTAGGTGGCTACACAGATACGCAGTATTTT. Protein sequence: CASSLGGYTDTQYF.

This chain links TRBV7-9 with TRBJ2-3; 13 nucleotides line up with TRBD2. The J segment lost 6 bases and the V segment lost 5 bases, leaving 8 bases of the junction unmatched. There are 16 residues in the CDR3. Germline values: CDR1 SEHNR, CDR2 FQNEAQ (reference sequence). The CDR3: CASSPGLAGSVDTQYF. The CDR3 nucleotides are TGTGCCAGCAGCCCGGGACTAGCGGGGTCCGTGGATACGCAGTATTTT.

This rearrangement joins TRBV30 to TRBJ2-5, with D perhaps given as TRBD1 or TRBD2 (5 bases each). Trimming cost V 2 bases and J 4 bases, with 17 bases left between them. Germline CDR1 GTSNPN, CDR2 SVGIG (reference sequence). The CDR3 runs 15 residues. The CDR3 loop is CAWSLSGTPGETQYF. As DNA, the CDR3 is TGTGCCTGGAGTCTCTCCGGGACCCCCGGAGAGACCCAGTACTTC.

This chain connects TRBV13 to TRBJ2-5; D gene ambiguous. Per germline, CDR1 PRHDT and CDR2 FYEKMQ (reference sequence). CDR3 length: 11 residues. V was clipped by 6 bases and J by 0 bases, with 2 bases between them. The chain's CDR3 is CASSYQETQYF. As DNA, the CDR3 is TGTGCCAGCAGTTACCAAGAGACCCAGTACTTC.

This chain connects TRBV6-5 to TRBJ2-7; 9 positions match TRBD1. This CDR3 contains 15 residues. The V and J ends lost 6 bases and 3 bases, in that order; junction bases with no gene match: 9. Germline loops: CDR1 MNHEY, CDR2 SVGAGI. This CDR3 is CASSDAGQGFYEQYF. In DNA, the CDR3 is TGTGCCAGCAGCGACGCGGGACAGGGCTTCTACGAGCAGTACTTC.

Worth noting for this clone: A read error may account for a junction end that differs from germline. The chain joins TRBV7-2 to TRBJ2-7; tentatively, D is TRBD1 or TRBD2 (7 bases each). The CDR3 spans 13 residues. The germline V gene encodes CDR1 SGHTA and CDR2 FQGNSA. The chain's CDR3 is CASSLGGTEAAVF. Here the CDR3 DNA reads TGTGCCAGCAGCCTGGGGGGGACAGAAGCCGCCGTCTTC.

This clone was observed once. The V and J genes are TRBV27 and TRBJ2-7, with 9 bases lining up with TRBD2. The CDR3 totals 14 residues. The J segment lost 4 bases and the V segment lost 4 bases, leaving 5 bases of the junction unmatched. The germline gives CDR1 MNHEY, CDR2 SMNVEV (reference sequence). The CDR3 protein is CASSWRGGLYEQYF. The CDR3 nucleotides read TGTGCCAGCAGTTGGCGGGGGGGCCTATACGAGCAGTACTTC.

The chain joins TRBV19 to TRBJ2-5; perhaps TRBD2 as D (6 bases). The length of the CDR3 is 14 residues. Germline V gives CDR1 LNHDA, CDR2 SQIVND (reference sequence). With 5 bases removed from V and 2 bases from J, the gap between germline ends came to 12 bases. The chain's CDR3 is CASSLREMQETQYF. In nucleotides, the CDR3 is TGTGCCAGTAGTCTCCGGGAGATGCAAGAGACCCAGTACTTC. Looking up the rest from reference TRBV19 and TRBJ2-5 gives the full variable domain: DGGITQSPKYLFRKEGQNVTLSCEQNLNHDAMYWYRQDPGQGLRLIYYSQIVNDFQKGDIAEGYSVSREKKESFPLTVTSAQKNPTAFYLCASSLREMQETQYFGPGTRLLVL.

The V call is TRBV11-2, the J call TRBJ2-1; 10 bases are a match to TRBD2. The J segment lost 2 bases and the V segment lost 4 bases, leaving 2 bases of the junction unmatched. Germline V CDR1 and CDR2: SGHAT, FQNNGV. This CDR3 region has 15 residues. CDR3 region: CASSYSGGTYNEQFF. CDR3 DNA sequence: TGTGCCAGCAGCTATAGCGGGGGGACCTACAATGAGCAGTTCTTC.

This clone was detected only once. The rearrangement uses TRBV29-1 and TRBJ2-7; a weak D match, TRBD1 (6 bases). Trimming stripped 1 base from V and 2 bases from J, with 15 bases between. This CDR3 region has 15 residues. Germline-derived CDR1 and CDR2 are SQVTM and ANQGSEA. CDR3 in DNA: TGCAGCGTTGAAGGCCCCGGGACAACTACCTACGAGCAGTACTTC. It codes for CSVEGPGTTTYEQYF.

The chain joins TRBV7-9 to TRBJ2-1; 7 bases agree with TRBD1. The CDR3 contains 12 residues. Germline CDR1 and CDR2: SEHNR and FQNEAQ (reference sequence). Trimming took 5 bases from V and 7 from J; bases not matched to a gene: 2. The CDR3 protein is CASSPGGNEQFF. The CDR3 nucleotides read TGTGCCAGCAGCCCAGGGGGTAATGAGCAGTTCTTC.

The chain joins TRBV7-6 to TRBJ2-1; D perhaps matches TRBD2 (5 bases). Trimming removed 4 bases from V and 5 bases from J, with 18 bases in between. The CDR3 contains 16 residues. Germline assignment: CDR1 SGHVS and CDR2 FNYEAQ. The CDR3 region is CASSYYLNSENNEQFF. CDR3 DNA sequence: TGTGCCAGCAGCTACTATTTAAATAGCGAGAACAATGAGCAGTTCTTC. The whole variable domain, filled in from reference TRBV7-6 and TRBJ2-1, reads GAGVSQSPRYKVTKRGQDVALRCDPISGHVSLYWYRQALGQGPEFLTYFNYEAQQDKSGLPNDRFSAERPEGSISTLTIQRTEQRDSAMYRCASSYYLNSENNEQFFGPGTRLTVL.

V is TRBV27 and J is TRBJ2-7; 8 bases agree with TRBD2. This CDR3 has 14 residues. CDR1 is MNHEY and CDR2 is SMNVEV in the germline V gene (reference sequence). V gave up 3 bases and J gave up 2 bases; unmatched junction bases: 3. CDR3 DNA: TGTGCCAGCAGTTTCAGAGCGGGAGCCTACGAGCAGTACTTC. This sequence encodes CASSFRAGAYEQYF.

This clone was detected only a few times. V is TRBV9 and J is TRBJ2-1, with 9 bases that match TRBD2. J gave up 9 bases and V 3 bases, and 13 bases lay outside the gene matches. From germline, CDR1 is SGDLS and CDR2 YYNGEE. The CDR3 is made up of 16 amino acids. CDR3 amino acids: CASSARLTRGGLEQFF. The CDR3 bases are TGTGCCAGCAGCGCCCGACTTACGCGGGGGGGCCTTGAGCAGTTCTTC.